A selection of T cell receptor beta chains follows, all from one sample in a study of T cell responses to AZD1222 COVID-19 vaccine. Generated by immunoSEQ multiplex PCR, the TCRdb table keeps only in-frame clones and is missing some. The sample consists of approximately 150,000 clones, 90% to 95% of them appearing once. The input for sequencing was peripheral blood, taken 28 days after the second AZD1222 dose. These receptor sequences come from an adult who received the AZD1222 COVID-19 vaccine. The CDR3 runs from the conserved cysteine through the conserved F or W. Fields, in order: V gene, J gene, clone size, D gene, CDR3 protein, CDR3 DNA. The D gene is left open where the match is weak. Size is stated for part of the rows, as once, few or many counts, or as a class when the clone is expanded.

TRBV13	TRBJ2-7	NA	TRBD1	CASSDKGQGDYEQYF	TGTGCCAGCAGCGACAAAGGACAGGGCGACTACGAGCAGTACTTC
TRBV18	TRBJ1-1	once	TRBD1	CASSPVAQGARGTEAFF	TGTGCCAGCTCACCAGTGGCGCAGGGGGCGCGGGGCACTGAAGCTTTCTTT
TRBV11-2	TRBJ2-2	NA	NA	CASSSGRPNTGELFF	TGTGCCAGCAGCTCTGGGCGGCCGAACACCGGGGAGCTGTTTTTT
TRBV6-5	TRBJ1-5	NA	NA	CVVGSGNQPQHF	TGTGTAGTGGGCTCGGGCAATCAGCCCCAGCATTTT
TRBV2	TRBJ1-1	few	NA	CASTRGRGMNTEAFF	TGTGCCAGCACCCGAGGGAGGGGGATGAACACTGAAGCTTTCTTT
TRBV7-9	TRBJ1-5	NA	NA	CASSPDSTDQPQHF	TGTGCCAGCAGCCCCGACAGCACAGATCAGCCCCAGCATTTT
TRBV28	TRBJ1-2	NA	NA	CASSWLGNSGYTF	TGTGCCAGCAGCTGGCTGGGAAATAGTGGCTACACCTTC
TRBV11-2	TRBJ1-1	NA	NA	CASSLGRLLNTEAFF	TGTGCCAGCAGCTTAGGGAGGCTCTTGAACACTGAAGCTTTCTTT
TRBV6-5	TRBJ1-5	NA	NA	CASRLSRDRPQHF	TGTGCCAGCAGGCTGAGCCGGGACCGGCCCCAGCATTTT
TRBV20-1	TRBJ2-7	NA	NA	CSASWDLGDYEQYF	TGCAGTGCTAGTTGGGACCTCGGGGACTACGAGCAGTACTTC